The 27 T cell receptor beta chains below were found in one sample sequenced in a study of ipilimumab plus nivolumab after autologous stem cell transplantation. Assay: immunoSEQ multiplex PCR; the TCRdb copy retains only in-frame clones and omits some. This table holds around 20,000 clones, around four fifths found once. Sequencing was performed on PBMCs, taken in a trial of ipilimumab plus nivolumab as post-transplant consolidation. These receptors were collected from a male donor with diffuse large B-cell lymphoma.

The chain carries TRBV19 and TRBJ1-4; 7 positions agree with TRBD1. Germline V CDR1 and CDR2: LNHDA, SQIVND (reference sequence). The V gene end was trimmed by 6 bases and the J gene end by 5 bases; junction bases not matched to a gene: 9. This CDR3 comprises 15 residues. The CDR3 nucleotides are TGTGCCAGTAGCGTTGGACAGGTGAAAAATGAAAAACTGTTTTTT. Translating it yields CASSVGQVKNEKLFF. The entire variable domain, with the rest obtained from reference TRBV19 and TRBJ1-4, is as follows: DGGITQSPKYLFRKEGQNVTLSCEQNLNHDAMYWYRQDPGQGLRLIYYSQIVNDFQKGDIAEGYSVSREKKESFPLTVTSAQKNPTAFYLCASSVGQVKNEKLFFGSGTQLSVL.

There are a few counts of this clone. The rearrangement links TRBV5-1 to TRBJ1-1; D is unclear. Germline CDR1 reads SGHRS; CDR2 reads YFSETQ. The ends were cut back, 1 base at V and 0 bases at J, with 13 bases in the middle. The length of the CDR3 is 16 residues. Here the CDR3 DNA reads TGCGCCAGCAGCTTGTCCAGGAACGGCATGAACACTGAAGCTTTCTTT. This translates into CASSLSRNGMNTEAFF.

The V call is TRBV27, the J call TRBJ2-2; unclear D gene. V lost 5 bases and J lost 1, with 11 bases in between. Per the germline V gene, CDR1 is MNHEY and CDR2 is SMNVEV (reference sequence). The CDR3 runs to 15 residues. The CDR3 protein is CASSQARLNTGELFF. The CDR3 nucleotides are TGTGCCAGCAGTCAAGCCAGACTGAACACCGGGGAGCTGTTTTTT.

The chain links TRBV30 to TRBJ1-2; 7 bases agree with TRBD1. The V segment lost 1 base and the J segment 5 bases; nucleotides outside the gene matches: 4. Germline loops: CDR1 GTSNPN, CDR2 SVGIG (reference sequence). This CDR3 is built from 13 residues. CDR3 in DNA: TGTGCCTGGAGTGCGAGACAGGGATATGGCTACACCTTC. This codes for CAWSARQGYGYTF.

The chain couples TRBV6-6 to TRBJ2-7; 8 bases are shared with TRBD1. Unmatched junction bases numbered 6, after V lost 0 bases and J lost 5 bases. The germline V gene encodes CDR1 MNHNY and CDR2 SVGAGI (reference sequence). This CDR3 has 15 amino acids. DNA of the CDR3: TGTGCCAGCAGTTACTCAGGACAGGGAGGTAACGAGCAGTACTTC. Amino acids: CASSYSGQGGNEQYF.

The chain recombines TRBV27 with TRBJ2-1; D gene uncertain. V was pared by 2 bases and J by 11 bases, with 10 bases between. Germline CDR1 and CDR2: MNHEY and SMNVEV (reference sequence). The CDR3 totals 12 residues. CDR3 in DNA: TGTGCCAGCAGTTTACGATGGGGTAAGCAGTTCTTC. This encodes CASSLRWGKQFF.

This clone was observed once. This chain uses TRBV5-1 with TRBJ2-5; D gene uncertain. The CDR3 spans 14 residues. Trimming cost V 0 bases and J 8 bases, with 14 bases left between them. CDR1 and CDR2 (germline): SGHRS, YFSETQ. The DNA for the CDR3 is TGCGCCAGCAGCTTGGGCCAGGATCCCCTCACCCAGTACTTC. Translating it yields CASSLGQDPLTQYF.

The chain recombines TRBV6-5 with TRBJ1-1; a possible D gene is TRBD1 (5 bases). Trimming left V 6 bases short and J 2 bases short, with 13 bases between. Germline loops: CDR1 MNHEY, CDR2 SVGAGI. This CDR3 comprises 14 residues. CDR3 in amino acids: CASRPDSHNTEAFF. The CDR3 region has the DNA TGTGCCAGCAGGCCCGACAGTCACAACACTGAAGCTTTCTTT.

The V gene is TRBV29-1, the J gene TRBJ1-5; D possibly corresponds to TRBD1 (5 bases). The CDR3 length is 13 residues. Germline CDR1 reads SQVTM; CDR2 reads ANQGSEA. Trimming shortened V by 7 bases and J by 4 bases, and 14 bases separated the two germline ends. The DNA for the CDR3 is TGCAGCGCCCGTGGGGGGGTAAATCAGCCCCAGCATTTT. This translates into CSARGGVNQPQHF.

This chain joins TRBV6-1 and TRBJ1-1; unclear D gene. The length of the CDR3 is 14 residues. V was trimmed by 8 bases and J by 0 bases, leaving 13 bases between them. Germline assignment: CDR1 MNHNS and CDR2 SASEGT. CDR3 sequence: CASPSEFMNTEAFF. The CDR3, as DNA: TGTGCCAGCCCCTCAGAATTTATGAACACTGAAGCTTTCTTT.

This clone was recorded only once. V is TRBV6-5 and J is TRBJ2-1; D unclear. The CDR3 sequence is 14 residues long. V was pared by 5 bases and J by 3 bases, with 11 bases between. Germline V gives CDR1 MNHEY, CDR2 SVGAGI. The CDR3 nucleotides read TGTGCCAGCAGTCCAGTTAGTCTCTACAATGAGCAGTTCTTC. Translation: CASSPVSLYNEQFF.

The chain carries TRBV28 and TRBJ2-7; unclear D gene. Trimming stripped 6 bases from V and 0 bases from J, with 6 bases between. The CDR3 totals 12 residues. Germline V gene data show CDR1 as MDHEN and CDR2 as SYDVKM. The DNA for the CDR3 is TGTGCCAGCAGGACAAGCTCCTACGAGCAGTACTTC. Translation gives CASRTSSYEQYF. The variable domain in full, completed from reference TRBV28 and TRBJ2-7, reads DVKVTQSSRYLVKRTGEKVFLECVQDMDHENMFWYRQDPGLGLRLIYFSYDVKMKEKGDIPEGYSVSREKKERFSLILESASTNQTSMYLCASRTSSYEQYFGPGTRLTVT.

V is TRBV5-4 and J is TRBJ1-3; D is uncertain. Germline lookup yields CDR1 SGHNT and CDR2 YYREEE (reference sequence). V was shortened by 10 bases and J by 4 bases, with 15 bases between the two germline ends. The CDR3 length is 13 residues. The CDR3 DNA is TGTGCCTGGAGGGTAACAGCGGGAAACACCATATATTTT. Its translation: CAWRVTAGNTIYF.

The V gene is TRBV5-1, the J gene TRBJ2-1, with TRBD1 identical over 9 bases. This CDR3 has 14 amino acids. With V trimmed by 4 bases and J by 5 bases, 4 bases remained unmatched. In germline, CDR1 is SGHRS, CDR2 YFSETQ. The CDR3 region is CASSQGTGNNEQFF. In nucleotides, the CDR3 is TGCGCCAGCAGCCAAGGGACAGGGAACAATGAGCAGTTCTTC.

The V call is TRBV6-5, the J call TRBJ1-5; 9 positions agree with TRBD1. The V segment lost 4 bases and the J segment 6 bases; nucleotides outside the gene matches: 10. Germline V gene sequence: CDR1 MNHEY, CDR2 SVGAGI. The CDR3 spans 16 residues. The CDR3 DNA is TGTGCCAGCAGTTCCACGACAGGGGGATTCGGTCAGCCCCAGCATTTT. It translates to CASSSTTGGFGQPQHF.

This chain joins TRBV6-5 and TRBJ1-6; weak D call: TRBD1 (5 bases). Trimming took 0 bases from V and 8 from J, leaving 14 bases between them. This CDR3 is 16 amino acids long. Germline assignment: CDR1 MNHEY and CDR2 SVGAGI. The CDR3 spells CASSYSGGVLDSPLHF. The CDR3 DNA sequence: TGTGCCAGCAGTTACTCGGGGGGGGTGCTTGATTCACCCCTCCACTTT.

V usage is TRBV7-3 and J usage is TRBJ2-1; 10 bases map to TRBD1. CDR1 is SGHTA and CDR2 is FQGTGA in the germline V gene. The CDR3 spans 20 residues. J was trimmed by 2 bases and V by 3 bases; bases with no gene match: 16. CDR3 nucleotides: TGTGCCAGCAGCTTCCCCAGGCGACACGACAGGGGGCTCCCCTACAATGAGCAGTTCTTC. Translated: CASSFPRRHDRGLPYNEQFF.

The chain has TRBV19 and TRBJ1-5; perhaps TRBD1 as D (5 bases). The CDR3 is 12 residues long. Germline V gene lookup returns CDR1 LNHDA and CDR2 SQIVND (reference sequence). V was shortened by 10 bases and J by 6 bases, with 13 bases between the two germline ends. The CDR3 DNA sequence: TGTGCCACCATCGGGGGGGGTCAGCCCCAGCATTTT. As protein: CATIGGGQPQHF.

The count of this clone is one. The chain employs TRBV7-2 and TRBJ2-2; D is uncertain. Germline V gives CDR1 SGHTA, CDR2 FQGNSA. Trimming shortened V by 2 bases and J by 1 base, and 8 bases separated the two germline ends. The CDR3 loop spans 15 amino acids. The CDR3, as DNA: TGTGCCAGCAGCTTAATTCTCGGGAACACCGGGGAGCTGTTTTTT. Residues: CASSLILGNTGELFF.

This clone appeared a single time. The chain links TRBV7-2 to TRBJ2-3; D might be TRBD1 or TRBD2, each matching 5 bases. Germline assignment: CDR1 SGHTA and CDR2 FQGNSA. The germline V and J ends were trimmed by 5 bases and 4 bases, with 16 bases remaining between them. The CDR3 extends over 15 amino acids. The CDR3 DNA sequence: TGTGCCAGCAGCGCGACCATAGGGACCGCAGATACGCAGTATTTT. Its translation: CASSATIGTADTQYF.

On this clone itself: Additional DNA sequences in this sample encode the identical CDR3. The V call is TRBV6-5, the J call TRBJ1-3; 7 bases agree with TRBD1. Germline V lookup: CDR1 MNHEY, CDR2 SVGAGI. The CDR3 covers 15 residues. Trimming cost V 6 bases and J 4 bases; bases outside gene matches: 9. Written as DNA, the CDR3 is TGTGCCAGCAGCCAGACAGGGCTCTCCGGAAACACCATATATTTT. It codes for CASSQTGLSGNTIYF.

This clone was seen just once. The chain uses TRBV5-4 and TRBJ2-2, with a tentative D call TRBD2 (6 bases). The V gene's germline CDR1 is SGHNT and CDR2 YYREEE (reference sequence). V gave up 5 bases and J gave up 4 bases, with 15 bases separating them. The CDR3 extends over 15 amino acids. The CDR3 DNA is TGTGCCAGCAGTAATTGGGGGGTCGCCACCGGGGAGCTGTTTTTT. Its translation is CASSNWGVATGELFF.

V and J are TRBV7-8 and TRBJ1-4; D unresolved. V shed 4 bases and J shed 3 bases, with 15 bases lying between them. This CDR3 spans 16 amino acids. Germline lookup yields CDR1 SGHVS and CDR2 FQNEAQ. This CDR3 is CASSSPGGGSNEKLFF. The CDR3 coding sequence is TGTGCCAGCAGCTCACCGGGTGGAGGGTCTAATGAAAAACTGTTTTTT.

This clone was detected only a few times. This chain joins TRBV5-1 and TRBJ2-1; 10 nucleotides align to TRBD1. Germline lookup yields CDR1 SGHRS and CDR2 YFSETQ. This CDR3 has 17 amino acids. V lost 0 bases and J lost 5; bases outside the gene matches: 8. CDR3 in DNA: TGCGCCAGCAGCTTGGGACAGGGGGCTTTTGGGAACAATGAGCAGTTCTTC. Translation: CASSLGQGAFGNNEQFF.

The chain couples TRBV7-2 to TRBJ1-5, with a weak D call TRBD1 (5 bases). The CDR3 is 15 amino acids. Germline lookup yields CDR1 SGHTA and CDR2 FQGNSA. The germline V and J ends were trimmed by 5 bases and 1 base, with 12 bases remaining between them. The CDR3 nucleotides are TGTGCCAGCAGCCAAAGCCAGGGAAGCAATCAGCCCCAGCATTTT. This codes for CASSQSQGSNQPQHF.

This chain links TRBV27 with TRBJ1-5; tentative D call: TRBD1 (5 bases). Germline CDR1 MNHEY, CDR2 SMNVEV (reference sequence). The CDR3 length is 16 residues. Trimming removed 5 bases from V and 2 bases from J, with 16 bases in between. In nucleotides, the CDR3 is TGTGCCAGCAGTGTCACCCCCCGAGGGGGCAATCAGCCCCAGCATTTT. It translates to CASSVTPRGGNQPQHF.

This clone was found once. This chain links TRBV4-3 with TRBJ1-1; D call uncertain. V lost 2 bases and J 3 bases, leaving 10 bases between the germline ends. Germline CDR1 LGHNA, CDR2 YSLEER. The length of the CDR3 is 14 residues. DNA for the CDR3: TGCGCCAGCAGCCAATTGCCGGGCTACACTGAAGCTTTCTTT. This encodes CASSQLPGYTEAFF.